This T cell receptor beta chain was captured in a study of naive and memory T cell subsets. With respect to this clonotype: Its antigen is currently unknown.

Alpha and beta libraries were amplified separately from the second PCR onward. Two oligonucleotides, mixed equimolar, formed the beta constant-region primer covering TRBC1 and TRBC2. Four rounds of PCR amplified the ligated cDNA using nested alpha and beta constant-region primers plus SP2. TCRdb fed the UMI-ligation and nested PCR reads into MiXCR, producing one record per CDR3 protein. The table has 90,000 to 120,000 distinct CDR3 sequences, 13% to 15% seen once. General study points: Naive repertoires, especially CD8, held a few larger clonotypes, possibly memory cells re-expressing CD45RA.

This CDR3 comprises 14 residues. Germline lookup yields CDR1 MNHEY and CDR2 SMNVEV (reference sequence). Trimming at V came to 6 bases and at J to 3 bases, leaving 7 bases not matched to a gene. This TCR was sampled from a human donor in good health. Source material: naive CD8+ T cells from blood. This rearrangement joins TRBV27 to TRBJ2-7; 8 nucleotides agree with TRBD2. The CDR3 nucleotides are TGTGCCAGCAGGCCTAGCCTAGCGGGCTACGAGCAGTACTTC. Amino acids: CASRPSLAGYEQYF.